This T cell receptor (beta chain) was captured by sequencing in a study of blood T cell repertoires in COVID-19. Overall study context: Whether acute or convalescent, the COVID-19 samples came from the United States, Italy and Spain.

Data came from immunoSEQ multiplex PCR; TCRdb stores just in-frame clones and leaves some out. The data contain around 30,000 clones, approximately 85% of them seen just once; the ten biggest clones take up around 7%. The CDR3 is made up of 13 amino acids. The V and J ends lost 4 bases and 2 bases respectively, with 9 bases between them. Germline assignment: CDR1 SNHLY and CDR2 FYNNEI. The source is a human donor in a cohort sampled during active COVID-19. Sequencing was done on a sample of peripheral blood. The gene calls are TRBV2 and TRBJ2-7; D may be TRBD2 (5 bases). The CDR3 DNA is TGTGCCAGCAGTGTCGGGGTCCCCTACGAGCAGTACTTC. Its translation is CASSVGVPYEQYF.